The source of this T cell receptor beta chain is a study of blood T cell repertoires in COVID-19. Looking at the study overall: Whether acute or convalescent, the COVID-19 samples came from the United States, Italy and Spain. PBMCs, B-cell-depleted T cells, or T cells provided the cDNA or gDNA that made up the material.

Germline CDR1 is SGHRS and CDR2 is YFSETQ. CDR3 length: 14 amino acids. V trimming: 7 bases; J trimming: 5 bases; junction bases outside the gene matches: 11. Authors' methods: Amplifying reference gene primers gave estimates of nucleated cell counts. The data were produced by immunoSEQ multiplex PCR, yet TCRdb's version contains in-frame clones alone and is incomplete. D and trimming were read from the DNA, whereas the V and J calls and clone size are those reported in that table. The sample lists 85,000 to 130,000 clones, 85% to 90% occurring once. This chain joins TRBV5-1 and TRBJ2-5, with 7 bases aligning to TRBD2. The receptor was isolated from a human donor in a cohort sampled during active COVID-19. The sequenced sample was peripheral blood. The CDR3 region has the DNA TGCGCCAGCTTGGGAGGGCTAGGAGGGGAGACCCAGTACTTC. Protein sequence: CASLGGLGGETQYF.